Below, 17 T cell receptor beta chains from the same sample are listed, as sequenced in a study of Ad26.COV2.S vaccination and SARS-CoV-2 variants. Regarding treatment: some 19 received Ad26.COV2.S at low or high dose, single or two shots; five or six received placebo; per-sample allocation not given. Day 63 after the first injection of vaccine or placebo was the sampling time. Assay used: immunoSEQ multiplex PCR; TCRdb lists only in-frame clones, some missing. The repertoire consists of about 320,000 clones, with around 85% occurring once and the leading ten covering 2.1%. The sample in question was peripheral blood, obtained in a trial of Ad26.COV2.S vaccine versus placebo. The receptors were sampled from a person aged 18 to 59 who received the Ad26.COV2.S COVID-19 vaccine or a placebo.

V and J are TRBV3-1 (or the pseudogene TRBV3-2) and TRBJ2-3; the D gene could be TRBD1 or TRBD2 (5 bases each). V lost 4 bases, J lost 7 bases, and 18 bases lay in between. Germline V gene lookup returns CDR1 LGHDT and CDR2 YNNKEL (reference sequence). The CDR3 extends over 15 amino acids. CDR3 coding DNA: TGTGCCAGCAGCCTGACTGCAAGGGGAGCTAATACGCAGTATTTT. Its translation is CASSLTARGANTQYF.

The V and J genes are TRBV11-3 and TRBJ1-2, with D possibly matching TRBD1 (6 bases). This CDR3 comprises 13 residues. Looked up from germline, CDR1 is SGHNT and CDR2 is YENEEA. V was shortened by 5 bases and J by 4 bases, with 11 bases between the two germline ends. CDR3 sequence (DNA): TGTGCCAGCAGCCTAGGGGGTGTCTATGGCTACACCTTC. Translating it yields CASSLGGVYGYTF.

The V call is TRBV5-5, the J call TRBJ2-3, with TRBD2 matching over 14 bases. The CDR3 spans 15 residues. The V gene's germline CDR1 is SGHKS and CDR2 YYEKEE (reference sequence). V lost 5 bases and J lost 7; bases outside the gene matches: 6. In nucleotides, the CDR3 is TGTGCCAGCAGTCTGGGACTAGCGGGGGCCTATACGCAGTATTTT. Protein: CASSLGLAGAYTQYF.

This chain uses TRBV5-5 with TRBJ2-7, with TRBD1 matching 12 bases. Germline trimming cut 3 bases from V and 1 base from J; bases unmatched to any gene: 5. This CDR3 has 16 amino acids. Germline V gives CDR1 SGHKS, CDR2 YYEKEE (reference sequence). CDR3: CASSYKGQGASYEQYF. CDR3 in DNA: TGTGCCAGCAGCTATAAGGGACAGGGGGCATCCTACGAGCAGTACTTC. The full variable domain, with the rest looked up from reference TRBV5-5 and TRBJ2-7, is DAGVTQSPTHLIKTRGQQVTLRCSPISGHKSVSWYQQVLGQGPQFIFQYYEKEERGRGNFPDRFSARQFPNYSSELNVNALLLGDSALYLCASSYKGQGASYEQYFGPGTRLTVT.

This clone has only a few counts. This chain links TRBV11-2 with TRBJ1-5; D call uncertain. This CDR3 region has 13 residues. Between the trimmed V and J ends, which lost 2 bases and 4 bases, there was a span of 6 bases. Germline V CDR1 and CDR2: SGHAT, FQNNGV. In DNA, the CDR3 is TGTGCCAGCAGCTTATCCCGAAATCAGCCCCAGCATTTT. Its translation: CASSLSRNQPQHF.

This clone came up once. The chain joins TRBV5-4 to TRBJ2-7, with 7 bases that match TRBD1. The ends lost 6 bases at V and 5 bases at J; junction bases unmatched: 11. The CDR3 runs to 14 residues. Germline loops: CDR1 SGHNT, CDR2 YYREEE (reference sequence). CDR3 nucleotide sequence: TGTGCCAGCACGGGACAGCCCTATGACCACGAGCAGTACTTC. The encoded protein is CASTGQPYDHEQYF.

The chain has TRBV27 and TRBJ2-7, with 8 bases aligning to TRBD2. After removal of 7 bases from V and 2 bases from J, the junction contained 4 bases not matched to a gene. The CDR3 contains 13 residues. Germline V gives CDR1 MNHEY, CDR2 SMNVEV (reference sequence). CDR3 coding DNA: TGTGCCAGCATTGGACTAGCACCCTACGAGCAGTACTTC. This codes for CASIGLAPYEQYF.

The rearrangement links TRBV2 to TRBJ2-3; D tentatively fits TRBD1 or TRBD2 (6 bases each). Trimming took off 6 bases at V and 2 bases at J, with 12 bases between the two ends. Looked up from germline, CDR1 is SNHLY and CDR2 is FYNNEI. The CDR3 loop spans 14 amino acids. Here the CDR3 reads CASRKGGTTDTQYF. Written as DNA, the CDR3 is TGTGCCAGCAGGAAAGGGGGGACCACAGATACGCAGTATTTT.

The rearrangement links TRBV10-3 to TRBJ2-7, with 8 bases fitting TRBD1. Germline trimming cut 0 bases from V and 2 bases from J; bases unmatched to any gene: 6. The CDR3 consists of 16 residues. The germline CDR1 and CDR2 sequences are ENHRY and SYGVKD. Written as DNA, the CDR3 is TGTGCCATCAGTGAGTCGAGGGGACAGGATACCTACGAGCAGTACTTC. The encoded protein is CAISESRGQDTYEQYF.

The gene calls are TRBV5-1 and TRBJ1-5; D remains ambiguous. Looked up from germline, CDR1 is SGHRS and CDR2 is YFSETQ. V was trimmed by 0 bases and J by 7 bases, leaving 14 bases between them. CDR3 length: 15 amino acids. CDR3 sequence (DNA): TGCGCCAGCAGCTTGGGCCCCGTCGGCCAGCAGCCCCAGCATTTT. It translates to CASSLGPVGQQPQHF.

The genes are TRBV7-9 and TRBJ2-7; weak D call: TRBD1 (6 bases). Trimming removed 5 bases from V and 2 bases from J, with 13 bases in between. The germline V gene encodes CDR1 SEHNR and CDR2 FQNEAQ (reference sequence). CDR3 length: 14 amino acids. The CDR3 loop is CASSPDSKPYEQYF. DNA of the CDR3: TGTGCCAGCAGCCCGGACAGTAAACCCTACGAGCAGTACTTC.

The gene calls are TRBV4-1 and TRBJ1-1; D unclear. The germline CDR1 and CDR2 sequences are MGHRA and YSYEKL. The CDR3 consists of 18 residues. V lost 4 bases, J lost 5 bases, and 26 bases lay in between. CDR3 in DNA: TGCGCCAGCAGCCGCCTACTAACACTCAGGAATATAAGAACTGAAGCTTTCTTT. Protein: CASSRLLTLRNIRTEAFF.

The chain is built from TRBV5-4 and TRBJ2-3; 15 bases agree with TRBD2. Trimming at V came to 0 bases and at J to 2 bases, leaving 1 base not matched to a gene. Looked up from germline, CDR1 is SGHNT and CDR2 is YYREEE (reference sequence). The CDR3 length is 17 residues. CDR3 nucleotides: TGTGCCAGCAGCTTGGGGACTAGCGGGGGGGTCACAGATACGCAGTATTTT. Residues: CASSLGTSGGVTDTQYF.

This clone has ten or more counts. J is TRBJ2-4 and V is TRBV2; D perhaps matches TRBD2 (6 bases). The germline V gene encodes CDR1 SNHLY and CDR2 FYNNEI. V gave up 11 bases and J gave up 6 bases, with 14 bases separating them. The CDR3 extends over 12 amino acids. This CDR3 is CASRGLANIQYF. In DNA, the CDR3 is TGTGCCTCACGGGGGTTGGCAAACATTCAGTACTTC.

The chain couples TRBV9 to TRBJ2-1; D is unclear. The CDR3 extends over 12 amino acids. Between the trimmed V and J ends, which lost 3 bases and 8 bases, there was a span of 9 bases. CDR1 is SGDLS, CDR2 YYNGEE, per germline. CDR3 nucleotides: TGTGCCAGCAGCGATAGGTGGGATGAGCAGTTCTTC. Its protein product is CASSDRWDEQFF.

The chain is built from TRBV19 and TRBJ2-6; the D gene is possibly TRBD2 (7 bases). The V and J ends lost 3 bases and 0 bases respectively, with 12 bases between them. Germline V gene sequence: CDR1 LNHDA, CDR2 SQIVND (reference sequence). CDR3 length equals 17 residues. In DNA, the CDR3 is TGTGCCAGTAGTATGGGGGGGCCAAACTCTGGGGCCAACGTCCTGACTTTC. Protein sequence: CASSMGGPNSGANVLTF.

The chain couples TRBV3-1 (or the pseudogene TRBV3-2) to TRBJ1-2; D might be TRBD1 (6 bases). The CDR3 length is 14 residues. Germline V gives CDR1 LGHDT, CDR2 YNNKEL (reference sequence). Trimming removed 1 base from V and 7 bases from J, with 13 bases in between. The CDR3 sequence is CASSQVGGNGGYTF. The CDR3 DNA sequence: TGTGCCAGCAGCCAAGTAGGGGGAAATGGTGGCTACACCTTC.